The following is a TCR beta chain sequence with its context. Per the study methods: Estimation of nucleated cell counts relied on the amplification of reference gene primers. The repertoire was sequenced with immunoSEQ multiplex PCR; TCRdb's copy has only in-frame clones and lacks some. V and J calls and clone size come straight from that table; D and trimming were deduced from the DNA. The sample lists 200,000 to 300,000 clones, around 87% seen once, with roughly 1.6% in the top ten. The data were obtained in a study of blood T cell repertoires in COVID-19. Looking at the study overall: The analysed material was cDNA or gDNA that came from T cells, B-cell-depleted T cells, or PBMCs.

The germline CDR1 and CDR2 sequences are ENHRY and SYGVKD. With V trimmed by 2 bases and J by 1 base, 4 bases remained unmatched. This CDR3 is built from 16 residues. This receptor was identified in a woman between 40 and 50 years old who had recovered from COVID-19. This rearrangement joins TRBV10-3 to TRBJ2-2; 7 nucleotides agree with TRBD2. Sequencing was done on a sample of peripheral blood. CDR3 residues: CAISEGRGGNTGELFF. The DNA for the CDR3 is TGTGCCATCAGTGAGGGTCGCGGGGGGAACACCGGGGAGCTGTTTTTT.